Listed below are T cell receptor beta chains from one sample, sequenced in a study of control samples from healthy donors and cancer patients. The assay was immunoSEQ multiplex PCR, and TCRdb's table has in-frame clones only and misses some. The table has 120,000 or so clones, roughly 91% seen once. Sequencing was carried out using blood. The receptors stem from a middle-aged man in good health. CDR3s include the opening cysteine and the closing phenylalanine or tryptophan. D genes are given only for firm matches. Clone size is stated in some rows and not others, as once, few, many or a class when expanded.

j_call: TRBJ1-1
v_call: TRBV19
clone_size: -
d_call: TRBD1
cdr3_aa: CASSTDRGSFF
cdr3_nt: TGTGCCAGTAGTACTGACAGGGGATCTTTCTTT

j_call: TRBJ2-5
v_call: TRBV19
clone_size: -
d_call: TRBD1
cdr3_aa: CASSTGQVQETQYF
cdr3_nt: TGTGCCAGTAGTACCGGACAGGTACAAGAGACCCAGTACTTC

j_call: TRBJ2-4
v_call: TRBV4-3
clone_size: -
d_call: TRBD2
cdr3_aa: CASSHGAGGLNIQYF
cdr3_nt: TGCGCCAGCAGCCATGGAGCGGGGGGGCTAAACATTCAGTACTTC

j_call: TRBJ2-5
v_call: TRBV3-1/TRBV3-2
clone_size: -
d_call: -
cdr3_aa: CASSQAETQYF
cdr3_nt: TGTGCCAGCAGCCAAGCTGAGACCCAGTACTTC

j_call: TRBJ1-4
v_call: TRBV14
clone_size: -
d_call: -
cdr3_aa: CASSRDLNEKLFF
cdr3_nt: TGTGCCAGCAGCAGGGACCTGAATGAAAAACTGTTTTTT

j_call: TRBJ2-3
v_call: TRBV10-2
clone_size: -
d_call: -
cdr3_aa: CASMATNTDTQYF
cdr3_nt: TGCGCCAGCATGGCTACTAACACAGATACGCAGTATTTT

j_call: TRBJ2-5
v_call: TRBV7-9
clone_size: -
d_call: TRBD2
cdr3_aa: CASSPESGGFPWETQYF
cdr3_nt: TGTGCCAGCAGCCCGGAGAGCGGGGGTTTTCCGTGGGAGACCCAGTACTTC

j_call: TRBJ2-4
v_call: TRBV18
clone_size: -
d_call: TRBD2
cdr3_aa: CASSPLGTSGVLAKNIQYF
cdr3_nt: TGTGCCAGCTCACCACTGGGGACTAGCGGGGTTTTAGCCAAAAACATTCAGTACTTC

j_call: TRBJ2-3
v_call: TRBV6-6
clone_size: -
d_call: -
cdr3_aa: CASSRDWGGTDTQYF
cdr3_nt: TGTGCCAGCAGTCGCGACTGGGGAGGCACAGATACGCAGTATTTT

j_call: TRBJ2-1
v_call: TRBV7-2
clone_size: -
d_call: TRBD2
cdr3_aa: CASSSGTSGGTYNEQFF
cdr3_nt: TGTGCCAGCAGCTCCGGGACTAGCGGGGGCACCTACAATGAGCAGTTCTTC

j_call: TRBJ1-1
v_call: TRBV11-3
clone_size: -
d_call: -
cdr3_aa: CASSFQNTEAFF
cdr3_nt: TGTGCCAGCAGCTTCCAGAACACTGAAGCTTTCTTT

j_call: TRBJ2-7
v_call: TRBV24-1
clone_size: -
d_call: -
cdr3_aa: CATSGAPPSSYEQYF
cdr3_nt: TGTGCCACCAGTGGGGCACCTCCGAGCTCCTACGAGCAGTACTTC

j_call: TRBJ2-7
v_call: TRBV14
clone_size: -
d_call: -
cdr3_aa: CASSQDWAPFYEQYF
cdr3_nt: TGTGCCAGCAGCCAAGATTGGGCCCCATTTTACGAGCAGTACTTC

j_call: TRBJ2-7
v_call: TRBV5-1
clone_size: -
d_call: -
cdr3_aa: CASSGGPSSYEQYF
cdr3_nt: TGCGCCAGCAGCGGAGGGCCGTCTTCTTACGAGCAGTACTTC

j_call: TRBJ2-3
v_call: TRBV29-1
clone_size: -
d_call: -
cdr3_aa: CSVQEGSSTDTQYF
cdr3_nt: TGCAGCGTTCAGGAGGGATCATCCACAGATACGCAGTATTTT

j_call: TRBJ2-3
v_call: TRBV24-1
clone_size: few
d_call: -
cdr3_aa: CATSDLPRGTDTQYF
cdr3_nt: TGTGCCACCAGTGATTTGCCCAGGGGCACAGATACGCAGTATTTT

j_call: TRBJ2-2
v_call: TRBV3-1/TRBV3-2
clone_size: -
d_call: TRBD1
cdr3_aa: CASSQEDRAHGELFF
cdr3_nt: TGTGCCAGCAGCCAAGAGGACAGGGCCCACGGGGAGCTGTTTTTT

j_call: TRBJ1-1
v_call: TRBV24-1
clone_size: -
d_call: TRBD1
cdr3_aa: CATRTGRNTEAFF
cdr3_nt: TGTGCCACCAGGACAGGGAGGAACACTGAAGCTTTCTTT

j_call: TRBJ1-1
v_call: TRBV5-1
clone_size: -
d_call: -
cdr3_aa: CASSLQNSGTEAFF
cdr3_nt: TGCGCCAGCAGCTTGCAGAACAGCGGGACTGAAGCTTTCTTT

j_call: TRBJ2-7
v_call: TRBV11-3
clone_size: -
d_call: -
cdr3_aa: CASSKGRPEYEQYF
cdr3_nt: TGTGCCAGCAGCAAAGGACGGCCTGAGTACGAGCAGTACTTC

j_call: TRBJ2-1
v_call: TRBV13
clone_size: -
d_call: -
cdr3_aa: CASRMGAVGNEQFF
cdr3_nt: TGTGCCAGCAGAATGGGGGCCGTGGGGAATGAGCAGTTCTTC

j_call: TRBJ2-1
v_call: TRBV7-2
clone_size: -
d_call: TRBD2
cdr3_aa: CASSLVGRGSIYNEQFF
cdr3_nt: TGTGCCAGCAGCTTAGTTGGGCGGGGGAGCATTTACAATGAGCAGTTCTTC

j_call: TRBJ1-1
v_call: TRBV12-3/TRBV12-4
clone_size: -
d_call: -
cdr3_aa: CASSQSDTEAFF
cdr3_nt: TGTGCCAGCAGTCAAAGTGACACTGAAGCTTTCTTT

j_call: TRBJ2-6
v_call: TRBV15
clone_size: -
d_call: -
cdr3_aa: CATSRDYWSSGANVLTF
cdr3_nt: TGTGCCACCAGCAGGGATTACTGGAGCTCTGGGGCCAACGTCCTGACTTTC

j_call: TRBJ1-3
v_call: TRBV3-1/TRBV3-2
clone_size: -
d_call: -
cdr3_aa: CASSQDWTTSGNTIYF
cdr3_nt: TGTGCCAGCAGCCAAGACTGGACAACCTCTGGAAACACCATATATTTT

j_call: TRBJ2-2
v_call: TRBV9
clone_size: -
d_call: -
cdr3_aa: CASSVSRTGELFF
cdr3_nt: TGTGCCAGCAGCGTCTCACGTACCGGGGAGCTGTTTTTT

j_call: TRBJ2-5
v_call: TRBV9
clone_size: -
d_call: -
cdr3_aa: CASSVLRVGGQETQYF
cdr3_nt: TGTGCCAGCAGCGTGCTGCGGGTTGGAGGCCAAGAGACCCAGTACTTC

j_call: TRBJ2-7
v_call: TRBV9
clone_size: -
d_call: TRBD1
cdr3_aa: CASSVGGQGVHEQYF
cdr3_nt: TGTGCCAGCAGCGTAGGAGGACAGGGGGTGCACGAGCAGTACTTC

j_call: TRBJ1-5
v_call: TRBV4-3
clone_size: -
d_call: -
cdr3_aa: CASSGRINQPQHF
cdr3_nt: TGCGCCAGCTCCGGCAGGATCAATCAGCCCCAGCATTTT

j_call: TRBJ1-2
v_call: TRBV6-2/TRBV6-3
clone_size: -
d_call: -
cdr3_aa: CASSLQAGYGYTF
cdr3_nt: TGTGCCAGCAGTCTACAGGCGGGATATGGCTACACCTTC

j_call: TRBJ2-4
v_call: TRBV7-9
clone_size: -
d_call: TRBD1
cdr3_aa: CASSLTGQLTAKNIQYF
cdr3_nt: TGTGCCAGCAGCTTAACGGGACAGCTAACAGCCAAAAACATTCAGTACTTC

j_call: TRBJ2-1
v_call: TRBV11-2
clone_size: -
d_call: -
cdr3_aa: CASSSGTNEQFF
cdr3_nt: TGTGCCAGCAGCTCCGGGACTAATGAGCAGTTCTTC

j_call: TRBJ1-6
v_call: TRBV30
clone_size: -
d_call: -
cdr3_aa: CAWRFNPSNSPLHF
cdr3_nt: TGTGCCTGGAGGTTCAATCCATCTAATTCACCCCTCCACTTT

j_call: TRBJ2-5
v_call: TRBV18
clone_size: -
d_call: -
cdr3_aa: CASSPPGGAVETQYF
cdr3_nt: TGTGCCAGCTCACCACCTGGGGGGGCCGTAGAGACCCAGTACTTC

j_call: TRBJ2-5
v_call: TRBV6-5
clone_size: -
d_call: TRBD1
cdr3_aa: CASRQGQKQETQYF
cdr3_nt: TGTGCCAGCAGACAGGGGCAGAAACAAGAGACCCAGTACTTC

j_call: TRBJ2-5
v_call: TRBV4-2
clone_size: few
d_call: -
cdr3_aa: CASSQRRALETQYF
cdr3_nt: TGTGCCAGCAGCCAACGAAGGGCGTTGGAGACCCAGTACTTC

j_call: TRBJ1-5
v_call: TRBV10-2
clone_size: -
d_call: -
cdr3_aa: CASSGSGNQPQHF
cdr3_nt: TGCGCCAGCAGTGGATCAGGCAATCAGCCCCAGCATTTT

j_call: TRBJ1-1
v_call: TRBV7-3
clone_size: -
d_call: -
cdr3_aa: CASSLTGRTKAFF
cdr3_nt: TGTGCCAGCAGCTTAACGGGAAGAACGAAAGCTTTCTTT

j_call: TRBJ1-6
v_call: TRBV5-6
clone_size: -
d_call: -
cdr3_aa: CASSRRSGSPLHF
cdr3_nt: TGTGCCAGCAGCAGGAGGAGCGGCTCACCCCTCCACTTT

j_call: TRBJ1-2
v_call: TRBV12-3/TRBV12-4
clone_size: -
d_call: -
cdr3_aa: CASSQQGFGYTF
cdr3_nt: TGTGCCAGCAGTCAACAGGGTTTTGGCTACACCTTC

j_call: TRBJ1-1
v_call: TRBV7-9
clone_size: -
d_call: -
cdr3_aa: CASSLARLTEAFF
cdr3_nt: TGTGCCAGCAGCTTAGCCCGGTTAACTGAAGCTTTCTTT

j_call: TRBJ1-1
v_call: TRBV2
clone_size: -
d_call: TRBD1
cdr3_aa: CASSEGRGFPTFF
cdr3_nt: TGTGCCAGCAGTGAAGGCAGGGGGTTTCCAACTTTCTTT

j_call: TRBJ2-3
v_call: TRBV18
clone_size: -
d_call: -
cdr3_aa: CASSLTGGTDTQYF
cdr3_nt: TGTGCCAGCTCACTGACGGGGGGCACAGATACGCAGTATTTT

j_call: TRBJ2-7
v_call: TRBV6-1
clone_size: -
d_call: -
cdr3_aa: CASSEVGAHYEQYF
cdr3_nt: TGTGCCAGCAGTGAAGTTGGGGCCCACTACGAGCAGTACTTC